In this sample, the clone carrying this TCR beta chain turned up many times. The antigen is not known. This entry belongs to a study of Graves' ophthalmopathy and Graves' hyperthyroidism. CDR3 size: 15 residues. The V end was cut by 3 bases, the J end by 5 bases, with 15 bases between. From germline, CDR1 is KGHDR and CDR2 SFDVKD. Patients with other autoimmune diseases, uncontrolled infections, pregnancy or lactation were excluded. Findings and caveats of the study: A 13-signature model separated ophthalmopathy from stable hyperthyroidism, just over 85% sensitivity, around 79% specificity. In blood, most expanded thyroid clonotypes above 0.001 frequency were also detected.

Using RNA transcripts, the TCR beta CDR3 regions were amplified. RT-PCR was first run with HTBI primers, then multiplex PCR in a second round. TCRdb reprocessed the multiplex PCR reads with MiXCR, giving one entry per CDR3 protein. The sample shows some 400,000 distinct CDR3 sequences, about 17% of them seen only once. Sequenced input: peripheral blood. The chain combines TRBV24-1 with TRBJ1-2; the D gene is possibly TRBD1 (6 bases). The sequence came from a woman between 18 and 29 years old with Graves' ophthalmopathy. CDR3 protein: CATSDAAGTFYGYTF. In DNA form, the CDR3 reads TGTGCCACCAGTGATGCCGCCGGGACATTTTATGGCTACACCTTC.